A selection of T cell receptor beta chains follows, all from one sample in a study of human CD4 T cells and Enterobacteriaceae. Using immunoSEQ multiplex PCR, the repertoire was profiled, and TCRdb retains in-frame clones only, with some absent. The sample lists several hundred clones, about 38% seen once, with around a quarter in the top ten. The sequenced sample consisted of bacteria-reactive CD4+ T cells grown in culture. These receptors all come from a human donor in good health. Both conserved end residues are part of each CDR3. Each record gives: J gene, clone size, D gene, V gene, CDR3 protein, CDR3 DNA. A D gene is named only where the DNA matches it firmly. Clone sizes are given selectively: once, few, many, or a class where the clone is expanded.

>TRBJ2-7|NA|NA|TRBV6-5
CASSRVPPRTREQYF
TGTGCCAGCAGTAGGGTCCCCCCCCGAACGCGGGAGCAGTACTTC
>TRBJ1-2|NA|NA|TRBV6-9
CASSPFPYGYTF
TGTGCCAGCAGTCCGTTTCCCTATGGCTACACCTTC
>TRBJ2-3|few|TRBD1|TRBV5-5
CASSSYRGREDTQYF
TGTGCCAGCAGCTCTTACAGGGGGCGAGAAGATACGCAGTATTTT
>TRBJ2-3|NA|TRBD2|TRBV5-1
CASSIRTSGGASTDTQYF
TGCGCCAGCAGCATCCGGACTAGCGGGGGGGCTAGCACAGATACGCAGTATTTT
>TRBJ1-2|NA|NA|TRBV2
CASSSPGERGYTF
TGTGCCAGCAGTTCCCCAGGGGAAAGGGGCTACACCTTC
>TRBJ1-5|NA|NA|TRBV10-2
CASSEWNQPQHF
TGCGCCAGCAGCGAGTGGAATCAGCCCCAGCATTTT
>TRBJ2-7|few|TRBD1|TRBV6-6
CASSLAGQEYF
TGTGCCAGCAGTTTGGCGGGACAGGAGTACTTC
>TRBJ1-1|NA|NA|TRBV2
CASSDNWGTEAFF
TGTGCCAGCAGTGATAACTGGGGCACTGAAGCTTTCTTT
>TRBJ2-1|few|NA|TRBV11-3
CASSLVWYEQFF
TGTGCCAGCAGCTTAGTCTGGTATGAGCAGTTCTTC
>TRBJ1-5|few|NA|TRBV21-1
CASSKALREGKQPQHF
TGTGCCAGCAGCAAAGCACTTAGGGAGGGAAAACAGCCCCAGCATTTT
>TRBJ1-4|medium-sized|NA|TRBV7-8
CASSLGQVFVSPRATVGEKLFF
TGTGCCAGCAGCTTAGGACAGGTGTTTGTGTCGCCCCGGGCGACTGTAGGGGAAAAACTGTTTTTT
>TRBJ2-7|few|TRBD1|TRBV5-1
CASAPGTGDHEQYF
TGCGCCAGCGCCCCCGGGACAGGGGATCACGAGCAGTACTTC
>TRBJ1-2|NA|NA|TRBV19
CASSISRGNYGYTF
TGTGCCAGTAGTATAAGCAGGGGAAACTATGGCTACACCTTC
>TRBJ1-1|few|NA|TRBV4-2
CASSGRDEAFF
TGTGCCAGCAGCGGACGGGACGAAGCTTTCTTT
>TRBJ2-1|NA|TRBD2|TRBV7-3
CASSTSGTKYNEQFF
TGTGCCAGCAGCACCTCCGGGACTAAGTACAATGAGCAGTTCTTC
>TRBJ2-5|few|NA|TRBV5-1
CASSLYDVGVETQYF
TGCGCCAGCAGCTTGTACGACGTGGGAGTAGAGACCCAGTACTTC
>TRBJ2-1|once|TRBD2|TRBV5-1
CASSLGTSGSYNEQFF
TGCGCCAGCAGCCTGGGAACTAGCGGCTCCTACAATGAGCAGTTCTTC
>TRBJ1-1|few|NA|TRBV2
CASILGGQGMNTEAFF
NA
>TRBJ1-1|few|NA|TRBV6-1
CARVPLNTEAFF
TGTGCCAGAGTACCGTTGAACACTGAAGCTTTCTTT
>TRBJ2-1|few|NA|TRBV6-5
CASSGTGYNEQFF
TGTGCCAGTTCCGGGACGGGCTACAATGAGCAGTTCTTC
>TRBJ2-7|medium-sized|TRBD1|TRBV6-1
CASSGQGSNEQYF
TGTGCCAGCAGTGGACAGGGTAGTAACGAGCAGTACTTC
>TRBJ2-5|NA|TRBD1|TRBV9
CASSVDFRGETQYF
TGTGCCAGCAGCGTAGATTTCAGGGGGGAGACCCAGTACTTC
>TRBJ2-7|once|NA|TRBV6-1
CASKRATYEQYF
TGTGCCAGCAAGCGGGCCACCTACGAGCAGTACTTC
>TRBJ1-6|medium-sized|TRBD1|TRBV19
CASSSDRVNSPLHF
TGTGCCAGTAGTTCAGACAGGGTGAATTCACCCCTCCACTTT
>TRBJ2-5|few|NA|TRBV5-3
CARISASKETQYF
TGTGCCAGAATATCAGCGTCAAAAGAGACCCAGTACTTC
>TRBJ1-1|NA|TRBD1|TRBV6-1
CASRPDRVKNTEAFF
TGTGCCAGCAGGCCGGACAGGGTGAAGAACACTGAAGCTTTCTTT